The clone carrying this TCR beta chain was observed at least ten times. Its antigen is still unknown. This sample stems from a study of CD8 T cells in ankylosing spondylitis. Points from the study as a whole: There was a TCR beta motif, made of several highly homologous variants, that appeared characteristic of ankylosing spondylitis blood. Disease-associated clones were reportedly significantly overrepresented in matched ankylosing spondylitis synovial fluid. Disease-associated clonotypes exhibited CD8+ identity and were relatively infrequent in peripheral blood.

TCRdb passed the 5' RACE reads through MiXCR, listing each CDR3 protein once. Of roughly 130,000 distinct CDR3 sequences in the sample, roughly an eighth are singletons; the top ten hold 2.5% to 3.5%. The CDR3 consists of 11 residues. The V end lost 4 bases, the J end lost 4 bases, and 4 bases lay between the germline ends. Germline V gene lookup returns CDR1 SQVTM and CDR2 ANQGSEA. The sample was blood, either unsorted or a sorted T cell fraction (not recorded which). This chain connects TRBV29-1 to TRBJ1-4, with D hard to call. This sequence was found in a female donor with ankylosing spondylitis or in good health (not recorded which). The CDR3 DNA reads TGCAGCGTTGTGCGTAATGAAAAACTGTTTTTT. Encoded protein: CSVVRNEKLFF.